The clone carrying this T cell receptor (beta chain) was picked up one time. Naive CD8 cells were CD45RO-negative, positively selected for CCR7, excluding terminally differentiated effector memory CD45RA+ cells. The sample belongs to a study of shared clonotypes between healthy human individuals. This table comes from immunoSEQ multiplex PCR, and its TCRdb copy is limited to in-frame clones, with some not included. The sample yields 760,000 or so clones, about 97% seen once. CDR3 length: 16 amino acids. V lost 0 bases to trimming and J lost 3 bases, with 15 bases between them. The germline V gene has CDR1 SGDLS and CDR2 YYNGEE.

Material: naive CD8+ T cells sorted from blood. The receptor comes from a man aged 30 to 39 in good health. This chain uses TRBV9 with TRBJ1-2; D possibly corresponds to TRBD1 (5 bases). The CDR3 nucleotides read TGTGCCAGCAGCGTAGAGGGGACGGGAAGTTACTATGGCTACACCTTC. This gives the protein CASSVEGTGSYYGYTF.